This T cell receptor (beta chain) came from a study of Graves' ophthalmopathy and Graves' hyperthyroidism. Findings and limits, study-wide: Most thyroid-expanded clonotypes exceeding 0.001 frequency were also found in blood.

This clonotype appeared many times. Its antigen is not identified. Germline V gene lookup returns CDR1 SGHTA and CDR2 FQGNSA. V was pared by 1 base and J by 4 bases, with 11 bases between. The CDR3 length is 14 residues. The study amplified TCR beta CDR3 regions using RNA transcripts. The workflow started with a first-round RT-PCR run with HTBI primers and then moved on to a second-round multiplex PCR. TCRdb processed the multiplex PCR reads anew with MiXCR; each CDR3 protein has one entry. The sample has roughly 410,000 distinct CDR3 sequences, over 15% seen once. This rearrangement joins TRBV7-2 to TRBJ2-7, with D perhaps being TRBD1 or TRBD2 (6 bases each). This clonotype was sampled from a woman between 18 and 29 years old with stable Graves' hyperthyroidism. Material for sequencing was peripheral blood. This CDR3 is CASSLVTGAYEQYF. The CDR3 nucleotides read TGTGCCAGCAGCTTAGTGACGGGGGCATACGAGCAGTACTTC.